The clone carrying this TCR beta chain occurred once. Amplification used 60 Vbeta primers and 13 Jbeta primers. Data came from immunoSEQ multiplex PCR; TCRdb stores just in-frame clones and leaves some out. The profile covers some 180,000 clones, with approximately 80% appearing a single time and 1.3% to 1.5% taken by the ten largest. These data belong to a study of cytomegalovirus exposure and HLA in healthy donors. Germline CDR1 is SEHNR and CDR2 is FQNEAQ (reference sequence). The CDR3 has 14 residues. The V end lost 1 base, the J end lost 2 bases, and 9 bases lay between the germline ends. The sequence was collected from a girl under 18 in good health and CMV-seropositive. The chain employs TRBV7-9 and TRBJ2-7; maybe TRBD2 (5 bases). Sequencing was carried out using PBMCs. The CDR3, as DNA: TGTGCCAGCAGCTTAGTGACTACCACCTACGAGCAGTACTTC. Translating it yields CASSLVTTTYEQYF.